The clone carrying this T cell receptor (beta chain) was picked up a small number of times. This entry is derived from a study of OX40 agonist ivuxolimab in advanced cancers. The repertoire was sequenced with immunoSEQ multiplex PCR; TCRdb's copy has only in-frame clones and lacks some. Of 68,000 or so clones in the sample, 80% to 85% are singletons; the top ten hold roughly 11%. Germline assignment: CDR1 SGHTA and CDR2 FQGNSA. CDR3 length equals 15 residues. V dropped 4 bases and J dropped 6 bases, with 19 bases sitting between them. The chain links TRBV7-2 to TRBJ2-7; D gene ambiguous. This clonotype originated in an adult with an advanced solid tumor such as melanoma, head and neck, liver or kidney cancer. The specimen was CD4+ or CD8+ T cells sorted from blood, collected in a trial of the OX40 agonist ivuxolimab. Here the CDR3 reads CASSSFLGTWAEQYF. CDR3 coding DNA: TGTGCCAGCAGCTCCTTCTTGGGTACGTGGGCCGAGCAGTACTTC.